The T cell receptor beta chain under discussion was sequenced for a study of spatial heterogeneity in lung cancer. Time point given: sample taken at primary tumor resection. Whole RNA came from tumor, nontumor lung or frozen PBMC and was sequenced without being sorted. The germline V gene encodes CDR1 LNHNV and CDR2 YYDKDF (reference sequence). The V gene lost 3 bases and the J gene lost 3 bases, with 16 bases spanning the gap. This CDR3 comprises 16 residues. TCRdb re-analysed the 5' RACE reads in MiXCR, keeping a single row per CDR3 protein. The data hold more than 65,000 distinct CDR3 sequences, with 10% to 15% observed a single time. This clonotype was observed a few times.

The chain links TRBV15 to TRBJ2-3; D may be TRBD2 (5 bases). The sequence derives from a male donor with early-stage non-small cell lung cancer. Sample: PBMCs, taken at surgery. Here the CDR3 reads CATSSADYMGTDTQYF. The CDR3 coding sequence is TGTGCCACCAGCAGCGCCGACTACATGGGGACAGATACGCAGTATTTT. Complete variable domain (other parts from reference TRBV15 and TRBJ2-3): DAMVIQNPRYQVTQFGKPVTLSCSQTLNHNVMYWYQQKSSQAPKLLFHYYDKDFNNEADTPDNFQSRRPNTSFCFLDIRSPGLGDTAMYLCATSSADYMGTDTQYFGPGTRLTVL.